Below are 25 T cell receptor beta chains sequenced from a single sample in a study of PD-L1 blockade in urothelial cancer. TCRdb's copy holds only in-frame clones and misses some; the assay was immunoSEQ multiplex PCR. The data show roughly 91,000 clones, with over 65% seen just once and approximately 15% held by the top ten. Time point: pretreatment peripheral blood. The material sequenced was PBMCs, taken around atezolizumab (anti-PD-L1) treatment. These receptor sequences come from a man aged 55 to 69 with urothelial cancer.

J is TRBJ1-1 and V is TRBV5-1; 7 bases line up with TRBD1. V lost 0 bases, J lost 4 bases, and 15 bases stayed unmatched. Germline-derived CDR1 and CDR2 are SGHRS and YFSETQ. The CDR3 runs to 18 residues. This CDR3 is CASSLATGVIAWSTEAFF. CDR3 coding DNA: TGCGCCAGCAGCTTGGCCACAGGGGTGATAGCTTGGAGCACTGAAGCTTTCTTT.

The chain links TRBV6-5 to TRBJ1-5; 7 nucleotides line up with TRBD1. The germline gives CDR1 MNHEY, CDR2 SVGAGI. The CDR3 totals 16 residues. Losses at the gene ends were 4 bases for V and 0 bases for J; bases not matched to a gene: 6. Written as DNA, the CDR3 is TGTGCCAGCAGTTCCCTGACAGGGCATAGCAATCAGCCCCAGCATTTT. Translating gives CASSSLTGHSNQPQHF.

V usage is TRBV10-2 and J usage is TRBJ2-7; D unresolved. In germline, CDR1 is WSHSY, CDR2 SAAADI. CDR3 size: 16 residues. V gave up 4 bases and J gave up 1 base, with 17 bases separating them. The CDR3 loop is CASSGETTSNSYEQYF. CDR3 nucleotides: TGCGCCAGCAGTGGAGAAACTACAAGCAATTCCTACGAGCAGTACTTC.

The chain couples TRBV7-9 to TRBJ2-7, with D uncertain. Looked up from germline, CDR1 is SEHNR and CDR2 is FQNEAQ (reference sequence). The V end was cut by 2 bases, the J end by 5 bases, with 4 bases between. This CDR3 has 11 residues. CDR3 bases: TGTGCCAGCAGCTTATACAACGAGCAGTACTTC. It is translated as CASSLYNEQYF.

This clone was seen a few times. The chain is built from TRBV28 and TRBJ2-1; D might be TRBD1 (5 bases). The CDR3 is made up of 12 amino acids. The V gene lost 11 bases and the J gene lost 0 bases, with 8 bases spanning the gap. Germline assignment: CDR1 MDHEN and CDR2 SYDVKM. In nucleotides, the CDR3 is TGTGCCCATAGGGGCTCCTACAATGAGCAGTTCTTC. Residues: CAHRGSYNEQFF. Drawing the rest from reference TRBV28 and TRBJ2-1, the complete variable domain is DVKVTQSSRYLVKRTGEKVFLECVQDMDHENMFWYRQDPGLGLRLIYFSYDVKMKEKGDIPEGYSVSREKKERFSLILESASTNQTSMYLCAHRGSYNEQFFGPGTRLTVL.

The V and J genes are TRBV6-5 and TRBJ2-7; D is unclear. The CDR3 spans 11 residues. Germline assignment: CDR1 MNHEY and CDR2 SVGAGI. V gave up 5 bases and J gave up 4 bases, with 6 bases separating them. The CDR3 DNA is TGTGCCAGCAGTCCGAGTTACGAGCAGTACTTC. Translation: CASSPSYEQYF.

The chain employs TRBV5-1 and TRBJ2-7, with D possibly matching TRBD1 (7 bases). V was shortened by 4 bases and J by 7 bases, with 27 bases between the two germline ends. Germline CDR1 SGHRS, CDR2 YFSETQ. There are 17 residues in the CDR3. The CDR3 loop is CASSPTPPQGGESEQYF. Written as DNA, the CDR3 is TGCGCCAGCAGCCCCACACCCCCGCAGGGGGGAGAGAGTGAGCAGTACTTC. Full variable domain (remainder filled in from reference TRBV5-1 and TRBJ2-7): KAGVTQTPRYLIKTRGQQVTLSCSPISGHRSVSWYQQTPGQGLQFLFEYFSETQRNKGNFPGRFSGRQFSNSRSEMNVSTLELGDSALYLCASSPTPPQGGESEQYFGPGTRLTVT.

This clone has only one observation. The chain employs TRBV28 and TRBJ2-7; 14 bases are shared with TRBD2. J lost 6 bases, V lost 4 bases, and 8 bases had no gene match. Per the germline V gene, CDR1 is MDHEN and CDR2 is SYDVKM. The CDR3 sequence is 16 residues long. The CDR3 bases are TGTGCCAGCAGTTCCCCTGGACTAGCGGGAGGTGTCGAGCAGTACTTC. It encodes CASSSPGLAGGVEQYF.

The table lists this clone with a few counts. The gene calls are TRBV5-1 and TRBJ2-7; 8 positions agree with TRBD2. The CDR3 is made up of 15 amino acids. Germline V CDR1 and CDR2: SGHRS, YFSETQ. V lost 7 bases to trimming and J lost 4 bases; unmatched junction nucleotides: 13. CDR3: CASRLSGGRTYEQYF. The CDR3, as DNA: TGCGCCAGCCGTCTCTCTGGCGGGAGGACTTACGAGCAGTACTTC. Complete variable domain (other parts from reference TRBV5-1 and TRBJ2-7): KAGVTQTPRYLIKTRGQQVTLSCSPISGHRSVSWYQQTPGQGLQFLFEYFSETQRNKGNFPGRFSGRQFSNSRSEMNVSTLELGDSALYLCASRLSGGRTYEQYFGPGTRLTVT.

The J gene is TRBJ1-3, the V gene TRBV6-5; weak D call: TRBD1 (5 bases). V shed 6 bases and J shed 4 bases, with 16 bases lying between them. The CDR3 spans 15 residues. CDR1 MNHEY and CDR2 SVGAGI come from the germline V gene. CDR3 residues: CASRVSGAYGNTIYF. CDR3 sequence (DNA): TGTGCCAGCAGGGTTAGCGGGGCTTACGGAAACACCATATATTTT.

CDR3 amino acids: CASSLTGGEETQYF. The CDR3 bases are TGTGCCAGCAGCTTGACAGGGGGCGAGGAGACCCAGTACTTC. This chain links TRBV7-3 with TRBJ2-5; 10 nucleotides align to TRBD1. CDR1 is SGHTA and CDR2 is FQGTGA in the germline V gene. The CDR3 consists of 14 residues. Trimming took 3 bases from V and 5 from J; bases not matched to a gene: 3.

This chain links TRBV30 with TRBJ1-2; maybe TRBD1 (5 bases). The CDR3 sequence is 14 residues long. V gave up 2 bases and J gave up 7 bases, with 17 bases separating them. CDR1 is GTSNPN and CDR2 is SVGIG in the germline V gene (reference sequence). The CDR3 region is CAWSPGWGLGGYTF. The CDR3 DNA reads as TGTGCCTGGAGTCCTGGGTGGGGCCTGGGTGGCTACACCTTC.

The V gene is TRBV11-2, the J gene TRBJ2-1, with TRBD2 matching 8 bases. Trimming took 4 bases from V and 4 from J; bases not matched to a gene: 12. CDR3 size: 17 residues. Germline assignment: CDR1 SGHAT and CDR2 FQNNGV. DNA of the CDR3: TGTGCCAGCAGCTCCGCCGGGGGAGCGGGAGCGTACAATGAGCAGTTCTTC. Translating gives CASSSAGGAGAYNEQFF.

The chain carries TRBV4-2 and TRBJ1-5, with 8 bases that match TRBD1. Trimming removed 0 bases from V and 3 bases from J; junction bases left unmatched: 10. The germline V gene has CDR1 LGHNA and CDR2 YNFKEQ. The CDR3 length is 18 residues. The CDR3 bases are TGTGCCAGCAGCCAAGAGATCAGGGGGCAAGGACTCAATCAGCCCCAGCATTTT. Its translation: CASSQEIRGQGLNQPQHF.

This clone was recorded a few times. V usage is TRBV19 and J usage is TRBJ1-5; D remains unclear. Trimming took 7 bases from V and 9 from J, leaving 13 bases between them. The CDR3 runs to 12 residues. Germline V gene data show CDR1 as LNHDA and CDR2 as SQIVND (reference sequence). CDR3 DNA: TGTGCCAGTACCCCGAGTAGAGGGCCCCAGCATTTT. This codes for CASTPSRGPQHF. The entire variable domain, with the rest obtained from reference TRBV19 and TRBJ1-5, is as follows: DGGITQSPKYLFRKEGQNVTLSCEQNLNHDAMYWYRQDPGQGLRLIYYSQIVNDFQKGDIAEGYSVSREKKESFPLTVTSAQKNPTAFYLCASTPSRGPQHFGDGTRLSIL.

The V call is TRBV6-1, the J call TRBJ1-4; D is possibly TRBD1 (6 bases). The length of the CDR3 is 14 residues. V lost 7 bases to trimming and J lost 5 bases, with 14 bases between them. Germline V gives CDR1 MNHNS, CDR2 SASEGT. The CDR3 DNA is TGTGCCAGCACTTCGACAGGTGGGAATGAAAAACTGTTTTTT. Translating gives CASTSTGGNEKLFF.

This clone has just a few counts. The J gene is TRBJ2-7, the V gene TRBV4-2; 10 bases line up with TRBD1. This CDR3 has 16 amino acids. Trimming removed 1 base from V and 3 bases from J; junction bases left unmatched: 6. Germline CDR1 and CDR2: LGHNA and YNFKEQ. The CDR3 nucleotides are TGTGCCAGCAGCCAAGGGAGTGGGACAGGGGTCTACGAGCAGTACTTC. Residues: CASSQGSGTGVYEQYF.

This sequence joins TRBV5-4 and TRBJ1-5; the D gene is possibly TRBD1 (5 bases). Germline V lookup: CDR1 SGHNT, CDR2 YYREEE (reference sequence). CDR3 length: 12 amino acids. V shed 2 bases and J shed 6 bases, with 6 bases lying between them. The CDR3 reads CASSFQGQPQHF. Written as DNA, the CDR3 is TGTGCCAGCAGCTTCCAGGGTCAGCCCCAGCATTTT.

The chain joins TRBV2 to TRBJ2-1; D call uncertain. The CDR3 covers 13 residues. Germline V lookup: CDR1 SNHLY, CDR2 FYNNEI. V shed 2 bases and J shed 5 bases, with 7 bases lying between them. The CDR3 reads CASSESRDNEQFF. CDR3 sequence (DNA): TGTGCCAGCAGTGAAAGCCGGGACAATGAGCAGTTCTTC.

This sequence joins TRBV6-6 and TRBJ2-5; the match to TRBD2 covers 10 bases. This CDR3 is 14 amino acids long. J lost 5 bases, V lost 10 bases, and 10 bases had no gene match. CDR1 MNHNY and CDR2 SVGAGI come from the germline V gene (reference sequence). CDR3: CATSTTSGLETQYF. The CDR3 DNA reads as TGTGCCACCTCAACGACTAGCGGGTTGGAGACCCAGTACTTC.

The rearrangement links TRBV29-1 to TRBJ2-1, with a tentative D call TRBD2 (5 bases). The germline CDR1 and CDR2 sequences are SQVTM and ANQGSEA. This CDR3 contains 11 residues. V gave up 6 bases and J gave up 9 bases, with 12 bases separating them. The DNA for the CDR3 is TGCAGCGTGGCTAGCTCAGGTGAGCAGTTCTTC. It codes for CSVASSGEQFF.

The chain combines TRBV2 with TRBJ2-7; TRBD2 matches at 9 bases. Germline lookup yields CDR1 SNHLY and CDR2 FYNNEI. The CDR3 is 12 residues long. With V trimmed by 7 bases and J by 5 bases, 3 bases remained unmatched. CDR3 nucleotide sequence: TGTGCCAGCAACGCGGGAGGGCACGAGCAGTACTTC. This sequence encodes CASNAGGHEQYF.

This sequence joins TRBV7-2 and TRBJ1-1, with D uncertain. This CDR3 has 11 residues. CDR1 and CDR2 from the germline V gene are SGHTA and FQGNSA. V was cut by 4 bases and J by 6 bases, with 6 bases left in between. CDR3 in amino acids: CASSSYSEAFF. The CDR3, as DNA: TGTGCCAGCAGCTCCTACTCTGAAGCTTTCTTT.

The CDR3 region is CASSQVGRDTSGANVLTF. For the CDR3, the DNA is TGCGCCAGCAGCCAAGTTGGCAGGGATACGTCTGGGGCCAACGTCCTGACTTTC. The chain joins TRBV4-1 to TRBJ2-6; D perhaps matches TRBD1 (5 bases). The CDR3 loop spans 18 amino acids. CDR1 MGHRA and CDR2 YSYEKL come from the germline V gene. Trimming shortened V by 1 base and J by 1 base, and 14 bases separated the two germline ends.

This clone was found a few times. The chain recombines TRBV11-3 with TRBJ2-7; TRBD2 aligns across 8 bases. CDR3 size: 14 residues. Trimming cost V 2 bases and J 7 bases; bases outside gene matches: 7. Germline lookup yields CDR1 SGHNT and CDR2 YENEEA. CDR3 in DNA: TGTGCCAGCAGCTTAAGCGGGGGCCCACGGGAGCAGTACTTC. Encoded protein: CASSLSGGPREQYF.